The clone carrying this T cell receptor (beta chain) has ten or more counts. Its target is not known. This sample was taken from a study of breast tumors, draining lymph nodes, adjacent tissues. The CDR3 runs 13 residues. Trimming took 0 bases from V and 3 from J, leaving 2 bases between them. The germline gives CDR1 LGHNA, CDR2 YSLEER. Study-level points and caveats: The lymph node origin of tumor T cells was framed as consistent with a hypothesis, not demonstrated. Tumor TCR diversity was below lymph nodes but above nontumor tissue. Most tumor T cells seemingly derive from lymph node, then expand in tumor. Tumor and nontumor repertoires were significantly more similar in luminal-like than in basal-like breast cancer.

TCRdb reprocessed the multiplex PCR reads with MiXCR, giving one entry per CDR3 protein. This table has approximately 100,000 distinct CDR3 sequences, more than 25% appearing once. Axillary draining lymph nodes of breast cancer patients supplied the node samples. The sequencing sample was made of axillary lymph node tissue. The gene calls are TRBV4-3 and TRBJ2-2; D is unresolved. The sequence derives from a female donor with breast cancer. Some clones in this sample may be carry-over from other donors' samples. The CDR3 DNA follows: TGCGCCAGCAGCCAAGATTACACCGGGGAGCTGTTTTTT. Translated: CASSQDYTGELFF.